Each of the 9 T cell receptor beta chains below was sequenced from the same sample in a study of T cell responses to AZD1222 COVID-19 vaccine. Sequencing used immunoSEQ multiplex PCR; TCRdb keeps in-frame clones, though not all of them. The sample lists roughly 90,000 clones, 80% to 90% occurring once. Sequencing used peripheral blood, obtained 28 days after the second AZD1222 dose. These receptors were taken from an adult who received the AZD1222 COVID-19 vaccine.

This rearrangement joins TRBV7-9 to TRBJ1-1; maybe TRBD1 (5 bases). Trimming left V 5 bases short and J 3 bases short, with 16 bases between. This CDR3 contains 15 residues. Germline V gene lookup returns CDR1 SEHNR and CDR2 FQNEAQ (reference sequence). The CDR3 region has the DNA TGTGCCAGCAGCCTCCTGGGACCGAGGGACACTGAAGCTTTCTTT. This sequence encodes CASSLLGPRDTEAFF.

The CDR3 bases are TGTGCCAGCAGTGGACAGGGGACAGATACGCAGTATTTT. It translates to CASSGQGTDTQYF. The chain combines TRBV2 with TRBJ2-3, with 8 bases matching TRBD1. Germline V gene lookup returns CDR1 SNHLY and CDR2 FYNNEI. Trimming cost V 4 bases and J 3 bases; bases outside gene matches: 0. The CDR3 consists of 13 residues.

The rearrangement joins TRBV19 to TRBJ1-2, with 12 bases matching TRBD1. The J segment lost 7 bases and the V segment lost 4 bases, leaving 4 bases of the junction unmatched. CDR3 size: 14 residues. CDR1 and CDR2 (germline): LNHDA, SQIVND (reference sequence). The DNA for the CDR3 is TGTGCCAGTAGTAGGGGACAGGGGGCGAGTGGCTACACCTTC. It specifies CASSRGQGASGYTF.

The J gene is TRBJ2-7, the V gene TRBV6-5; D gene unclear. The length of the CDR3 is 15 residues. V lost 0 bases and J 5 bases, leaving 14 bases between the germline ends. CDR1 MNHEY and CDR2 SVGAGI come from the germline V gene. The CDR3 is CASSYSSPLVHEQYF. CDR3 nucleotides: TGTGCCAGCAGTTACTCGAGTCCCCTAGTTCACGAGCAGTACTTC.

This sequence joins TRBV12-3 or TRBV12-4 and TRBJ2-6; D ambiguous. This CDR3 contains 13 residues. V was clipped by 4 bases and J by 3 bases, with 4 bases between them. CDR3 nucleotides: TGTGCCAGCAGTTGGGTTGGGGCCAACGTCCTGACTTTC. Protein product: CASSWVGANVLTF.

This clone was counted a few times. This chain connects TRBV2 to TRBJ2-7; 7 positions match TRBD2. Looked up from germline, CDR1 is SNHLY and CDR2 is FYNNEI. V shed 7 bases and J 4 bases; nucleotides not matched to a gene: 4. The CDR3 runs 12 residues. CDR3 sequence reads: CASNELAYEQYF. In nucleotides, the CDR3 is TGTGCCAGCAACGAACTAGCGTACGAGCAGTACTTC. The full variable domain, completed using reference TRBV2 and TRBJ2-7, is EPEVTQTPSHQVTQMGQEVILRCVPISNHLYFYWYRQILGQKVEFLVSFYNNEISEKSEIFDDQFSVERPDGSNFTLKIRSTKLEDSAMYFCASNELAYEQYFGPGTRLTVT.

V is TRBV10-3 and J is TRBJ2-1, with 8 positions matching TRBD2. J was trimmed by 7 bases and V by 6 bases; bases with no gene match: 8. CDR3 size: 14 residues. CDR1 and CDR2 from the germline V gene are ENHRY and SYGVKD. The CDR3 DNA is TGTGCCATCAGCTCGGGGGGGCGCGGGAATGAGCAGTTCTTC. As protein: CAISSGGRGNEQFF.

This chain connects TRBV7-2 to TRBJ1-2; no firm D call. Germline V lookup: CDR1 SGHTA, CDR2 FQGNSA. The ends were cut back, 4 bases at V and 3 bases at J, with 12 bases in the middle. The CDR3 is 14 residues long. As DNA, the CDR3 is TGTGCCAGCAGCTACTTGTCAGACTACTATGGCTACACCTTC. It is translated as CASSYLSDYYGYTF.

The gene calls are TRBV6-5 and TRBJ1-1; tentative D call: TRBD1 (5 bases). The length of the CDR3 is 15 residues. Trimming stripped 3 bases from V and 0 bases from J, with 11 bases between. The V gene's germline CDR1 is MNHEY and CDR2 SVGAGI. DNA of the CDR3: TGTGCCAGCAGTTATGACGACAGCCTGAACACTGAAGCTTTCTTT. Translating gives CASSYDDSLNTEAFF.